This T cell receptor (beta chain) was retrieved from a study of T cell responses to AZD1222 COVID-19 vaccine. Study results and limitations: Donors were largely white British and mainly female; clonal diversity was possibly underestimated. Recipients of AZD1222 seropositive at baseline numbered only 6 or 7. The CD4 TCRs associated with vaccination extended across spike and predominated at 160-218 and 743-854. The study reported that nearly half of spike-specific TCRs target unmutated variant regions.

As to this clone: What it recognizes is unknown.

Clones were sequenced by immunoSEQ multiplex PCR, and TCRdb holds only the in-frame ones, with some missing. Of about 160,000 clones detected, approximately 89% appear once; the ten largest clones hold 4% to 5.5%. Germline loops: CDR1 MGHRA, CDR2 YSYEKL. The CDR3 is made up of 17 amino acids. The junction had 12 bases not matched to a gene; V was cut back by 4 bases and J by 7 bases. The source of this sequence is an adult in good health. The source was peripheral blood, collected on day 0 of AZD1222 vaccination. The V call is TRBV4-1, the J call TRBJ2-3; TRBD2 agrees at 12 bases. DNA of the CDR3: TGCGCCAGCAGCCCCGACATCTCGACTAGCGGGAGTCATACGCAGTATTTT. Translation gives CASSPDISTSGSHTQYF.